This T cell receptor beta chain came from a study of blood T cell repertoires in COVID-19 (dated by TCRdb to the early 2020s). Study-wide context: Samples covering the acute and convalescent phases of COVID-19 were provided by collaborators in the United States, Italy and Spain. The repertoires were made available in a free public database intended to serve as a resource for research on the immune response to SARS-CoV-2. The prospective study material was composed of cDNA or gDNA derived from T cells, B-cell-depleted T cells, or PBMCs. Where HLA class I and class II types were available, the types were taken from metadata supplied by the sample provider, not from assay-based typing. A de-identified subject ID, COVID-19 status, age in years and sex were almost always included in the sample metadata. The dataset comprised deeply sampled blood TCRbeta repertoires from subjects exposed to, actively infected with, or recovered from COVID-19. Samples were obtained from the ongoing ImmuneRACE study (first 160 participants) and from roughly 1,300 subjects provided by 6 global collaborators.

Comment on this clone: The antigen this receptor binds is unknown. No base quality values were provided; no much bigger clone lies one nucleotide off.

V and J are truncated by 7 bases and 1 base respectively, leaving an intervening sequence of 8 bases. CDR1 and CDR2, per the germline V gene (reference sequence), are LNHDA and SQIVND. The CDR3 runs 13 residues from the cysteine to the phenylalanine. The read is trimmed to its CDR3 DNA, 39 bases read in frame from base 1. The immunoSEQ Assay, a bias-controlled multiplex PCR, was used to amplify TCRbeta CDR3 regions from genomic DNA. The authors processed their data as follows. Within the assay, amplification of reference gene primers was used to estimate how many nucleated cells each sample contained. To quantify the absolute abundance of each unique TCRbeta CDR3 rearrangement, sequence reads were collapsed and filtered. For each sample, productive Simpson clonality was calculated by taking the square root of Simpson's diversity index across productive rearrangements. TCRdb stores this immuneACCESS table with in-frame sequences only. Part of the clones is absent; in the studies checked, under half of the shortfall reflects unresolved V genes, and no reason is known for the rest. V, J and clone size are taken as reported in that table, and D and trimming were inferred from the DNA itself. The sample has about 49,000 clones on record, over 85% of them singletons. The ten top clones hold approximately 13% of the sample.

Whole blood was collected in K2EDTA tubes by collaborating institutions according to the institutions' own protocols. For TCRbeta analysis, collaborator samples were shipped as frozen whole blood, as isolated PBMCs, or as DNA extracted from either sample type. The investigation overall reported the following: The quantity of clinical and demographic metadata differed by source and by participant and was supplied without curation.

Sequencing was done on a sample of peripheral blood. The sequence came from an older man with acute or convalescent COVID-19. The chain joins TRBV19 to TRBJ1-5, with the D gene call left open. The CDR3 region has the sequence CASKKASNQPQHF. The bases are TGTGCCAGTAAGAAAGCGAGCAATCAGCCCCAGCATTTT.